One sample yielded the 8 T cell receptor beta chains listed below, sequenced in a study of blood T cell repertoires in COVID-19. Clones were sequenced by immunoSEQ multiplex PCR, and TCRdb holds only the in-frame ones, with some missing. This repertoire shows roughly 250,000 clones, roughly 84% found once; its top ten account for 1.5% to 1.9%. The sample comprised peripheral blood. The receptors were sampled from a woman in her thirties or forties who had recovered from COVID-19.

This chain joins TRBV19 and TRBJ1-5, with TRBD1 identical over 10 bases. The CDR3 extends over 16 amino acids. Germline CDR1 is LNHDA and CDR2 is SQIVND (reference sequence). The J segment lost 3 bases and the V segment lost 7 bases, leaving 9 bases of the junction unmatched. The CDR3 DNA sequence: TGTGCCAGTACCTTCGGGACAGGGGCCCTCAATCAGCCCCAGCATTTT. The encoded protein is CASTFGTGALNQPQHF.

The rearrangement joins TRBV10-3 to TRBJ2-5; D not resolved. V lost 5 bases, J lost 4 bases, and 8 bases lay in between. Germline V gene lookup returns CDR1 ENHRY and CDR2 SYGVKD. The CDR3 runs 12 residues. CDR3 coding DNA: TGTGCCATCAGTTCCCCGGGAGAGACCCAGTACTTC. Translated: CAISSPGETQYF.

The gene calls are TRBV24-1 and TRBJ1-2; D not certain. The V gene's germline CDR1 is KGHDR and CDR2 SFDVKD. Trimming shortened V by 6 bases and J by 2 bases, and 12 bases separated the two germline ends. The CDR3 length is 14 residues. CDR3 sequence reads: CATSHPGFNYGYTF. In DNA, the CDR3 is TGTGCCACCAGTCATCCGGGATTCAACTATGGCTACACCTTC.

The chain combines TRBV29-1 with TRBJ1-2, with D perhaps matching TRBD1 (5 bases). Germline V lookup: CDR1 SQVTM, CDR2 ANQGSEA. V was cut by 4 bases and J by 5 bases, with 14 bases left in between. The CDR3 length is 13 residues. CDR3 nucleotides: TGCAGCGTTGGTGCAGCCTCAGGGTATGGCTACACCTTC. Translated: CSVGAASGYGYTF.

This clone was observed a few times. The CDR3 here is CASSWDMLTGELFF. Written as DNA, the CDR3 is TGCGCCAGCAGCTGGGACATGCTCACCGGGGAGCTGTTTTTT. The V gene is TRBV5-1, the J gene TRBJ2-2; weak D call: TRBD1 (6 bases). V dropped 3 bases and J dropped 4 bases, with 10 bases sitting between them. This CDR3 spans 14 amino acids. From germline, CDR1 is SGHRS and CDR2 YFSETQ.

CDR3 in amino acids: CASSLGGTGARKPQHF. The CDR3 bases are TGTGCCAGCAGTTTAGGGGGGACAGGGGCACGCAAGCCCCAGCATTTT. The chain employs TRBV28 and TRBJ1-5, with 10 nucleotides matching TRBD1. J was trimmed by 8 bases and V by 2 bases; bases with no gene match: 9. CDR1 is MDHEN and CDR2 is SYDVKM in the germline V gene. The CDR3 covers 16 residues.

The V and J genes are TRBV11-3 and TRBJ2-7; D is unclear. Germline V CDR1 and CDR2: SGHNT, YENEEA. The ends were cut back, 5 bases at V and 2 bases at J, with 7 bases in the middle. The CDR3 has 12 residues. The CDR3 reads CASSPETYEQYF. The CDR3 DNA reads TGTGCCAGCAGCCCAGAAACCTACGAGCAGTACTTC.

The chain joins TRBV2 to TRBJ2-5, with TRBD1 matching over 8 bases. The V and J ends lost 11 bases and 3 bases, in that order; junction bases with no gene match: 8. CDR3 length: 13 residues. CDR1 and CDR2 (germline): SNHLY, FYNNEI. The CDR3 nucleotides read TGTGCCTCCAAGTCAGGGGGCGAAGAGACCCAGTACTTC. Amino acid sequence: CASKSGGEETQYF.